Listed here are 12 T cell receptor beta chains from one sample, sequenced in a study of blood T cell repertoires in COVID-19. Produced via immunoSEQ multiplex PCR; TCRdb's table is partial and in-frame only. The sample includes fewer than 350,000 clones, 85% of them seen just once. The material sequenced was PBMCs or T cells enriched from blood (not recorded which). Source of these receptors: a woman aged 25 to 39 who had been exposed to COVID-19.

This rearrangement joins TRBV12-2 to TRBJ1-2; TRBD1, the D gene given by the table, was not confirmed from the DNA. TRBV12-2 is classified as a pseudogene. The CDR3 runs 14 residues. The CDR3 nucleotides read TGTGCAAGTCGCTTAGCAGGGGCTAACTATGGCTACACCTTC. Protein: CASRLAGANYGYTF.

The rearrangement joins TRBV7-2 to TRBJ1-1, with D perhaps matching TRBD1 (5 bases). The CDR3 sequence is 15 residues long. Trimming removed 1 base at V and 4 bases at J, with 13 bases between. In germline, CDR1 is SGHTA, CDR2 FQGNSA. The CDR3 sequence is CASSLVFGGATEAFF. The CDR3, as DNA: TGTGCCAGCAGCTTAGTGTTCGGCGGGGCCACTGAAGCTTTCTTT.

This rearrangement joins TRBV18 to TRBJ1-5, with D perhaps TRBD1 (6 bases). V dropped 8 bases and J dropped 0 bases, with 11 bases sitting between them. Germline loops: CDR1 KGHSH, CDR2 LQKENI. This CDR3 has 14 residues. CDR3 nucleotides: TGTGCCAGCGCGTCGGGACATAGCAATCAGCCCCAGCATTTT. Translated, it gives CASASGHSNQPQHF. The full variable domain, in which reference TRBV18 and TRBJ1-5 provide the parts outside the CDR3, is NAGVMQNPRHLVRRRGQEARLRCSPMKGHSHVYWYRQLPEEGLKFMVYLQKENIIDESGMPKERFSAEFPKEGPSILRIQQVVRGDSAAYFCASASGHSNQPQHFGDGTRLSIL.

This clone was seen once. The chain combines TRBV3-1 (or the pseudogene TRBV3-2) with TRBJ1-2; no reliable D call. There are 16 residues in the CDR3. The V gene's germline CDR1 is LGHDT and CDR2 YNNKEL (reference sequence). The V end was cut by 0 bases, the J end by 8 bases, with 19 bases between. CDR3 sequence: CASSQDSGSSGLGYTF. Written as DNA, the CDR3 is TGTGCCAGCAGCCAAGATTCAGGATCCTCAGGCTTGGGCTACACCTTC.

The chain is built from TRBV30 and TRBJ2-1; D ambiguous. Germline V lookup: CDR1 GTSNPN, CDR2 SVGIG (reference sequence). V was shortened by 0 bases and J by 6 bases, with 12 bases between the two germline ends. The CDR3 runs 14 residues. The CDR3 spells CAWSVLPPPNEQFF. The CDR3, as DNA: TGTGCCTGGAGTGTACTACCCCCCCCCAATGAGCAGTTCTTC.

The chain joins TRBV19 to TRBJ1-2; D is unresolved. The CDR3 sequence is 15 residues long. V was pared by 0 bases and J by 4 bases, with 12 bases between. Germline values: CDR1 LNHDA, CDR2 SQIVND (reference sequence). The CDR3 here is CASSIDTLAGYGYTF. Here the CDR3 DNA reads TGTGCCAGTAGTATAGATACTCTGGCAGGCTATGGCTACACCTTC.

This chain joins TRBV12-3 or TRBV12-4 and TRBJ2-5, with TRBD2 as a possible D gene (5 bases). V shed 5 bases and J shed 5 bases, with 12 bases lying between them. This CDR3 region has 13 residues. CDR3 loop: CASSLRSGETQYF. As DNA, the CDR3 is TGTGCCAGCAGTCTACGCAGCGGCGAGACCCAGTACTTC.

This rearrangement joins TRBV5-1 to TRBJ1-2; 10 positions match TRBD1. Trimming at V came to 5 bases and at J to 3 bases, leaving 4 bases not matched to a gene. This CDR3 is 14 amino acids long. Germline loops: CDR1 SGHRS, CDR2 YFSETQ. The CDR3 nucleotides are TGCGCCAGCAGGGGGACAGGGGCATACTATGGCTACACCTTC. Protein sequence: CASRGTGAYYGYTF.

The V call is TRBV27, the J call TRBJ1-3; TRBD1 is a possible D gene (5 bases). Trimming took 3 bases from V and 4 from J, leaving 10 bases between them. In germline, CDR1 is MNHEY, CDR2 SMNVEV (reference sequence). This CDR3 spans 14 amino acids. The CDR3 DNA sequence: TGTGCCAGCAGTTTCGCGGGGCCCGGAAACACCATATATTTT. It codes for CASSFAGPGNTIYF.

V is TRBV5-1 and J is TRBJ2-7, with TRBD2 identical over 9 bases. The V and J ends lost 0 bases and 2 bases, in that order; junction bases with no gene match: 3. Germline-derived CDR1 and CDR2 are SGHRS and YFSETQ. The CDR3 sequence is 15 residues long. The CDR3 nucleotides are TGCGCCAGCAGCTTGGCCCTAGCGGGAACCTACGAGCAGTACTTC. Its protein is CASSLALAGTYEQYF.

This clone was seen a handful of times. In the same sample, other DNA sequences code for this CDR3. The rearrangement links TRBV2 to TRBJ1-1; no definite D call. V was shortened by 4 bases and J by 1 base, with 4 bases between the two germline ends. The germline gives CDR1 SNHLY, CDR2 FYNNEI. The CDR3 has 12 amino acids. The chain's CDR3 is CASSGQNTEAFF. The CDR3 DNA sequence: TGTGCCAGCAGTGGACAGAACACTGAAGCTTTCTTT.

In DNA, the CDR3 is TGTGCCAGCAGAAGGGGGTACGAGCAGTACTTC. This sequence encodes CASRRGYEQYF. The chain employs TRBV21-1 and TRBJ2-7; TRBD1, the table's D call, was not compared with the DNA. TRBV21-1 is classified as a pseudogene. The CDR3 totals 11 residues.